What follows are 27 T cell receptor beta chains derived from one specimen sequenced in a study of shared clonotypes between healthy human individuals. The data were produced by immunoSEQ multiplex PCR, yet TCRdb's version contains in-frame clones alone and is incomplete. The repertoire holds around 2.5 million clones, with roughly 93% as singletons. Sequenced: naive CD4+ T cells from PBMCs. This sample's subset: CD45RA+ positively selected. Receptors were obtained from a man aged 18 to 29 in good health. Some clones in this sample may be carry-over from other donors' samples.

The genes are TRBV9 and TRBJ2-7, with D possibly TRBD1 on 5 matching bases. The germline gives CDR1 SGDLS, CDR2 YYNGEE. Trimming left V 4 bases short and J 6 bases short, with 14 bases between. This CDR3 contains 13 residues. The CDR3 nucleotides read TGTGCCAGCAGCCTCACCGGACAAGCCGAGCAGTACTTC. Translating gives CASSLTGQAEQYF. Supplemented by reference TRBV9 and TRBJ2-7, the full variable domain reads DSGVTQTPKHLITATGQRVTLRCSPRSGDLSVYWYQQSLDQGLQFLIQYYNGEERAKGNILERFSAQQFPDLHSELNLSSLELGDSALYFCASSLTGQAEQYFGPGTRLTVT.

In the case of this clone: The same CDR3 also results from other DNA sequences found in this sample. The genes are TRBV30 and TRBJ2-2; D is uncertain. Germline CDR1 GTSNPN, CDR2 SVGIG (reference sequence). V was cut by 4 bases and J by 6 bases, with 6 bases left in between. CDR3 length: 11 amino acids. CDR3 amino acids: CAWTRSGELFF. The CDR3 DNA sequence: TGTGCCTGGACGCGGTCCGGGGAGCTGTTTTTT.

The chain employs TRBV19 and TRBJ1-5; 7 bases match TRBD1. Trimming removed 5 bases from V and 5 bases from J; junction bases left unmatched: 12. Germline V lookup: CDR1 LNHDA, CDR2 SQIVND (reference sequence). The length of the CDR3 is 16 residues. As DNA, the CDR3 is TGTGCCAGTAGTCCTCTCGGGACAGCTAAACATCAGCCCCAGCATTTT. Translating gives CASSPLGTAKHQPQHF. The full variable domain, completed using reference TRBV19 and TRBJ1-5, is DGGITQSPKYLFRKEGQNVTLSCEQNLNHDAMYWYRQDPGQGLRLIYYSQIVNDFQKGDIAEGYSVSREKKESFPLTVTSAQKNPTAFYLCASSPLGTAKHQPQHFGDGTRLSIL.

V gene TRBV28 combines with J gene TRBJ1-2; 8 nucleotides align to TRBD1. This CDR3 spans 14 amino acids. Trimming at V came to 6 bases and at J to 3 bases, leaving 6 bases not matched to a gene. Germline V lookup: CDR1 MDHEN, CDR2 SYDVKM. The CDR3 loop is CASRYDRGHYGYTF. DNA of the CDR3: TGTGCCAGCAGATACGACAGGGGCCACTATGGCTACACCTTC.

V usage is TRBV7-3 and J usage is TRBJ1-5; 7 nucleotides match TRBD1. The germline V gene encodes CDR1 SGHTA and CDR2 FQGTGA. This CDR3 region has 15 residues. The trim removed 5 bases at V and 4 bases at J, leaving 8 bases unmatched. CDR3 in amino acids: CASSLPTTGNQPQHF. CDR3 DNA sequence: TGTGCCAGCAGCCTGCCCACGACAGGGAATCAGCCCCAGCATTTT.

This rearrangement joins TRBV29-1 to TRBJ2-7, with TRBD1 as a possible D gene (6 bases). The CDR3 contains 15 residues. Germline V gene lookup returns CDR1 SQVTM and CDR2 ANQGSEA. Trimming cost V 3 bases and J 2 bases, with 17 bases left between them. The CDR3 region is CSVEDPRGSAYEQYF. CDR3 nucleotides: TGCAGCGTTGAGGACCCCAGGGGATCCGCCTACGAGCAGTACTTC.

This CDR3 reads CASSPYPGQGLLDIQYF. The CDR3 bases are TGCGCCAGCAGCCCGTACCCGGGACAGGGGCTTTTGGACATTCAGTACTTC. This rearrangement joins TRBV5-1 to TRBJ2-4, with 10 positions matching TRBD1. V lost 4 bases and J lost 8; bases outside the gene matches: 15. Germline loops: CDR1 SGHRS, CDR2 YFSETQ. The CDR3 is 17 amino acids.

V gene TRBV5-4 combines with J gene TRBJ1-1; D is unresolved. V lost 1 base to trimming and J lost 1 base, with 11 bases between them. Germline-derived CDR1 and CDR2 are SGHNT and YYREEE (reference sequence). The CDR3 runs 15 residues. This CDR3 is CASSLSVRSNTEAFF. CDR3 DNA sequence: TGTGCCAGCAGCTTGAGTGTGAGATCGAACACTGAAGCTTTCTTT. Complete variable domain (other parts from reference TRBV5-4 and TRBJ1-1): ETGVTQSPTHLIKTRGQQVTLRCSSQSGHNTVSWYQQALGQGPQFIFQYYREEENGRGNFPPRFSGLQFPNYSSELNVNALELDDSALYLCASSLSVRSNTEAFFGQGTRLTVV.

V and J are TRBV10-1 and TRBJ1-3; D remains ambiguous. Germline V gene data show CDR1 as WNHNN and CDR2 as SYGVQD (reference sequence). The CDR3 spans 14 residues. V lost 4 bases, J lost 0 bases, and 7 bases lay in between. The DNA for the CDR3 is TGCGCCAGCAGTGGGACCAACTCTGGAAACACCATATATTTT. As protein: CASSGTNSGNTIYF.

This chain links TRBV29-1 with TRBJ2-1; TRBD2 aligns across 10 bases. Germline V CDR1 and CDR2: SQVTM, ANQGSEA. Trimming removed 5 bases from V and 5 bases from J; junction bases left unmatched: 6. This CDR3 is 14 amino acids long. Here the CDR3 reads CSVPSGREDNEQFF. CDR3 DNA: TGCAGCGTTCCAAGCGGGAGGGAGGACAATGAGCAGTTCTTC.

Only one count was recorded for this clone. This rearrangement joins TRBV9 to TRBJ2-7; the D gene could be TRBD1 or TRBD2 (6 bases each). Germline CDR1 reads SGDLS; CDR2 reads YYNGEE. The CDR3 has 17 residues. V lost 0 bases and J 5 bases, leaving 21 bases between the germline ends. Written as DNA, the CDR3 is TGTGCCAGCAGCGTAGGGGTAGGGGGGAGGACCTCTGACGAGCAGTACTTC. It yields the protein CASSVGVGGRTSDEQYF.

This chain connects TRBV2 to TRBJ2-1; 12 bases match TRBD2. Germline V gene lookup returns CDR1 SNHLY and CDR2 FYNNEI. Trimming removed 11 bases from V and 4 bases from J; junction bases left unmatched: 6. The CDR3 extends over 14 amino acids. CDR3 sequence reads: CAGHTSGRYNEQFF. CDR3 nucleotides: TGTGCCGGACACACTAGCGGGAGGTACAATGAGCAGTTCTTC. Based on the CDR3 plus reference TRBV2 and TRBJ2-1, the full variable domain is EPEVTQTPSHQVTQMGQEVILRCVPISNHLYFYWYRQILGQKVEFLVSFYNNEISEKSEIFDDQFSVERPDGSNFTLKIRSTKLEDSAMYFCAGHTSGRYNEQFFGPGTRLTVL.

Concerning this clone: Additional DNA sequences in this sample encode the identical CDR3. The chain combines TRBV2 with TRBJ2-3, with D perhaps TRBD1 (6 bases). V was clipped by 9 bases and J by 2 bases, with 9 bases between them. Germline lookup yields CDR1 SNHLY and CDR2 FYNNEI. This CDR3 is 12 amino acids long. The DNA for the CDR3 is TGTGCCAGTAGGACAGACACAGATACGCAGTATTTT. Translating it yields CASRTDTDTQYF.

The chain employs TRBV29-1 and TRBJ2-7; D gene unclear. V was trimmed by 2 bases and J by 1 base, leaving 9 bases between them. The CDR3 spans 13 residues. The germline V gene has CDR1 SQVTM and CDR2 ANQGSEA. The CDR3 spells CSVEQTGSYEQYF. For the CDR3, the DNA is TGCAGCGTTGAACAGACGGGTTCCTACGAGCAGTACTTC.

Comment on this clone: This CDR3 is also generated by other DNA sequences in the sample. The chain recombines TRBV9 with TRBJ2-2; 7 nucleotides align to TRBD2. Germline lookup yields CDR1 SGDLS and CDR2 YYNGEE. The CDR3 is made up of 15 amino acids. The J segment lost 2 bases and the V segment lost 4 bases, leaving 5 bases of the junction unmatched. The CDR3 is CASSSRGSNTGELFF. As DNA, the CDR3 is TGTGCCAGCAGCTCCCGCGGGAGTAACACCGGGGAGCTGTTTTTT.

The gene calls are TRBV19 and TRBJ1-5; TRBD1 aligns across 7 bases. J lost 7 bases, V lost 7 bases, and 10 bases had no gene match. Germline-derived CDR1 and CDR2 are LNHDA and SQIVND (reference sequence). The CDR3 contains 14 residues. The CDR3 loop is CASTTGEISQPQHF. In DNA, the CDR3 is TGTGCCAGTACAACAGGGGAAATCAGCCAGCCCCAGCATTTT.

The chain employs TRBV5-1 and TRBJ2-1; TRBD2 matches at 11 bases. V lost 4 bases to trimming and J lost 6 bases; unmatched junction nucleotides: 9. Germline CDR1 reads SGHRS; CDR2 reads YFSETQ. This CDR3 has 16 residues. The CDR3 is CASSEPGLAEINEQFF. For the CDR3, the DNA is TGCGCCAGCAGCGAACCGGGACTAGCGGAGATCAATGAGCAGTTCTTC.

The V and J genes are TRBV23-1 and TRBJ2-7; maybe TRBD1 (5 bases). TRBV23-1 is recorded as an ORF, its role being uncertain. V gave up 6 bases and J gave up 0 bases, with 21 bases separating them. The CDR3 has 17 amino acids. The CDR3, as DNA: TGCGCCAGCAGCTCACACTGGTTGGGGCCTTCCTCCTACGAGCAGTACTTC. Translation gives CASSSHWLGPSSYEQYF.

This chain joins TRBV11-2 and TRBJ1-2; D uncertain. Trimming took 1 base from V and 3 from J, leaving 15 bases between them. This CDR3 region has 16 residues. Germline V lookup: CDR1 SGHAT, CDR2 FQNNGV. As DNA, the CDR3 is TGTGCCAGCAGCTTAGCTCTGGACGGCAGCTACTATGGCTACACCTTC. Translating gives CASSLALDGSYYGYTF.

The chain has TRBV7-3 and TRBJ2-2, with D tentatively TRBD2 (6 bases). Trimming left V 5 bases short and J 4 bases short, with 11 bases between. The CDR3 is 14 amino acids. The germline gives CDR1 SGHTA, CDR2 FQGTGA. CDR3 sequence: CASSPGGTTGELFF. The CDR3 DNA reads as TGTGCCAGCAGCCCCGGAGGGACCACCGGGGAGCTGTTTTTT.

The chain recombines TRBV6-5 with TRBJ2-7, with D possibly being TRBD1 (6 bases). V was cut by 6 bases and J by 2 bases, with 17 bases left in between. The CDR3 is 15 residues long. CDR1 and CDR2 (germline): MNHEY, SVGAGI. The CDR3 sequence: CASSLAGAGTYEQYF. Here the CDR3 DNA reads TGTGCCAGCAGCCTCGCAGGGGCAGGAACCTACGAGCAGTACTTC.

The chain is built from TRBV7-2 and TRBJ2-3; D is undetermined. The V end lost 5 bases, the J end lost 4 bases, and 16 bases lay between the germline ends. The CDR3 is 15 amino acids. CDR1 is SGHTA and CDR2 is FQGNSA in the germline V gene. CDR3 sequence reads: CASSLSALEADTQYF. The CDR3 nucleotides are TGTGCCAGCAGCCTCAGTGCCCTAGAGGCAGATACGCAGTATTTT.

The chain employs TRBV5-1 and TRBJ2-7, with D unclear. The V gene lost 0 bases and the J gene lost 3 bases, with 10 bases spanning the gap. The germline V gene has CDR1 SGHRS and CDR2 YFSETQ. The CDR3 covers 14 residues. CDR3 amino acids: CASSLDHSYYEQYF. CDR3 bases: TGCGCCAGCAGCTTGGACCACAGCTACTACGAGCAGTACTTC.

As DNA, the CDR3 is TGCGCCAGCAGAGCACCCCAGGGTACGCTCGGCGAGCAGTACTTC. The encoded protein is CASRAPQGTLGEQYF. The chain is built from TRBV10-1 and TRBJ2-7; a possible D gene is TRBD1 (5 bases). V lost 6 bases, J lost 6 bases, and 21 bases lay in between. The CDR3 sequence is 15 residues long. The germline V gene has CDR1 WNHNN and CDR2 SYGVQD (reference sequence).

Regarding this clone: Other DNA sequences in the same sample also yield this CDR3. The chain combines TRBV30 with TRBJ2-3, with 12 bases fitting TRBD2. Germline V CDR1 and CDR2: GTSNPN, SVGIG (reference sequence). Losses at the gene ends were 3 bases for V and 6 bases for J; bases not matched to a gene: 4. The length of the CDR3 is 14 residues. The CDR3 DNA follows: TGTGCCTGGAGCCAGGGACTAGCGGGCGATACGCAGTATTTT. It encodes CAWSQGLAGDTQYF.

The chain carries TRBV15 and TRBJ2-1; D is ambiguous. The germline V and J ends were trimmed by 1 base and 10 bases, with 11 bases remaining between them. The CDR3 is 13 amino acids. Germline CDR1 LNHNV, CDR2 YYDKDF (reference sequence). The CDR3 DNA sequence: TGTGCCACCAGCAGAGTTGGTTATCTCGAGCAGTTCTTC. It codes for CATSRVGYLEQFF.

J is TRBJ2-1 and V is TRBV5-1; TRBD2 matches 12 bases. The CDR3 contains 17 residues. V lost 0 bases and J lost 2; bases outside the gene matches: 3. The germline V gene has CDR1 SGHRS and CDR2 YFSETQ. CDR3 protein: CASSLVLAGGTYNEQFF. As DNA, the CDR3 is TGCGCCAGCAGCTTGGTACTAGCGGGAGGCACCTACAATGAGCAGTTCTTC. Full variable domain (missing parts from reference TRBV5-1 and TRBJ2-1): KAGVTQTPRYLIKTRGQQVTLSCSPISGHRSVSWYQQTPGQGLQFLFEYFSETQRNKGNFPGRFSGRQFSNSRSEMNVSTLELGDSALYLCASSLVLAGGTYNEQFFGPGTRLTVL.